This entry describes one T cell receptor (beta chain). These data come from a study of response to subunit inactivated influenza vaccine. CDR3 length: 15 amino acids. Germline lookup yields CDR1 LNHNV and CDR2 YYDKDF (reference sequence). The V end lost 0 bases, the J end lost 3 bases, and 12 bases lay between the germline ends. TCRdb redid the calling of the RT-PCR reads with MiXCR, one entry per CDR3 protein. The sample shows hundreds of thousands of distinct CDR3 sequences, approximately 7.7% of them seen only once. The material was PBMCs from blood, obtained less than 25 months after vaccination. The sequence came from a man between 50 and 75 years old who received an inactivated influenza vaccine. The J gene is TRBJ2-7, the V gene TRBV15, with D perhaps matching TRBD1 (5 bases). The CDR3 sequence is CATSRDWGTDYEQYF. Written as DNA, the CDR3 is TGTGCCACCAGCAGAGATTGGGGCACAGACTACGAGCAGTACTTC. The entire variable domain, with the rest obtained from reference TRBV15 and TRBJ2-7, is as follows: DAMVIQNPRYQVTQFGKPVTLSCSQTLNHNVMYWYQQKSSQAPKLLFHYYDKDFNNEADTPDNFQSRRPNTSFCFLDIRSPGLGDTAMYLCATSRDWGTDYEQYFGPGTRLTVT.